Shown below are 12 T cell receptor beta chains from a single sample sequenced in a study of blood T cell repertoires in COVID-19. Here immunoSEQ multiplex PCR was the method, and the copy in TCRdb shows in-frame clones only, minus some. Of more than 200,000 clones in the sample, roughly 90% were seen once. The material sequenced was peripheral blood. Every receptor here comes from a man aged 25-45 years with active or convalescent COVID-19.

The chain carries TRBV12-2 and TRBJ2-7; the table calls TRBD1, which could not be checked here. TRBV12-2 is described as a pseudogene. This CDR3 has 19 amino acids. In DNA, the CDR3 is TGTGCAAGTCGCCTTGGTAGTCCAGGGGCCAAGGGGAGCTCCTACGAGCAGTACTTC. Protein: CASRLGSPGAKGSSYEQYF.

V gene TRBV5-6 combines with J gene TRBJ2-7, with 9 bases that match TRBD2. Looked up from germline, CDR1 is SGHDT and CDR2 is YYEEEE. The CDR3 sequence is 17 residues long. With 1 base clipped from V and 1 base from J, the junction kept 9 bases outside the gene matches. The CDR3 DNA reads as TGTGCCAGCAGCTTGTCCGTTCGTAGCGGGGGATCCTACGAGCAGTACTTC. It yields the protein CASSLSVRSGGSYEQYF.

V is TRBV18 and J is TRBJ1-1; D call uncertain. The CDR3 covers 13 residues. Germline V gene lookup returns CDR1 KGHSH and CDR2 LQKENI. The V end was cut by 3 bases, the J end by 3 bases, with 8 bases between. The chain's CDR3 is CASSPADHTEAFF. The CDR3 nucleotides are TGTGCCAGCTCACCTGCAGATCACACTGAAGCTTTCTTT.

The chain carries TRBV4-1 and TRBJ1-2; D is unclear. V was trimmed by 3 bases and J by 7 bases, leaving 24 bases between them. The germline gives CDR1 MGHRA, CDR2 YSYEKL. CDR3 size: 17 residues. The chain's CDR3 is CASSQEHGYGASRGYTF. In nucleotides, the CDR3 is TGCGCCAGCAGCCAGGAACACGGGTACGGTGCATCTCGTGGCTACACCTTC.

J is TRBJ1-4 and V is TRBV3-1 (or the pseudogene TRBV3-2); D is ambiguous. The V and J ends lost 4 bases and 0 bases respectively, with 6 bases between them. The V gene's germline CDR1 is LGHDT and CDR2 YNNKEL (reference sequence). CDR3 length: 14 residues. The CDR3 DNA reads TGTGCCAGCAGCCCCCAGACAACTAATGAAAAACTGTTTTTT. It encodes CASSPQTTNEKLFF.

This chain joins TRBV11-1 and TRBJ2-2, with D maybe TRBD1 (6 bases). Trimming removed 1 base from V and 6 bases from J, with 12 bases in between. This CDR3 has 15 amino acids. CDR1 is SGHAT, CDR2 FQDESV, per germline (reference sequence). The CDR3 is CASSLDRVSSGELFF. For the CDR3, the DNA is TGTGCCAGCAGCTTAGACAGGGTTTCTTCCGGGGAGCTGTTTTTT.

The gene calls are TRBV3-1 (or the pseudogene TRBV3-2) and TRBJ2-5; the D is unclear. The CDR3 is 13 residues long. Trimming stripped 0 bases from V and 8 bases from J, with 10 bases between. The V gene's germline CDR1 is LGHDT and CDR2 YNNKEL (reference sequence). CDR3 amino acids: CASSQDTGQTQYF. The CDR3 DNA follows: TGTGCCAGCAGCCAAGACACTGGTCAAACCCAGTACTTC.

The chain is built from TRBV3-1 (or the pseudogene TRBV3-2) and TRBJ2-5, with TRBD2 matching over 8 bases. There are 13 residues in the CDR3. Trimming removed 4 bases from V and 3 bases from J; junction bases left unmatched: 1. Looked up from germline, CDR1 is LGHDT and CDR2 is YNNKEL (reference sequence). The CDR3 DNA follows: TGTGCCAGCAGCCCAGCGGGGGAAGAGACCCAGTACTTC. Translating gives CASSPAGEETQYF.

The rearrangement uses TRBV19 and TRBJ1-2; 7 bases are a match to TRBD1. With 4 bases clipped from V and 8 bases from J, the junction kept 19 bases outside the gene matches. This CDR3 comprises 17 residues. Germline CDR1 is LNHDA and CDR2 is SQIVND (reference sequence). The CDR3 spells CASSRVLRQGTVRGYTF. DNA of the CDR3: TGTGCCAGTAGTAGAGTTTTGAGACAGGGAACCGTTAGAGGCTACACCTTC.

The chain is built from TRBV6-6 and TRBJ2-5; possibly TRBD2 for D (6 bases). V lost 10 bases and J 1 base, leaving 13 bases between the germline ends. CDR1 and CDR2 from the germline V gene are MNHNY and SVGAGI (reference sequence). The CDR3 totals 13 residues. DNA for the CDR3: TGTGCCACCCTACGGGGGTCCCAAGAGACCCAGTACTTC. Amino acid sequence: CATLRGSQETQYF.

V usage is TRBV7-9 and J usage is TRBJ2-1; 9 bases are shared with TRBD1. With V trimmed by 4 bases and J by 9 bases, 7 bases remained unmatched. The CDR3 is 14 residues long. Germline V gives CDR1 SEHNR, CDR2 FQNEAQ (reference sequence). CDR3 DNA: TGTGCCAGCAGCTCTCCGGACAGGGGCCCTGAGCAGTTCTTC. It codes for CASSSPDRGPEQFF.

The chain links TRBV7-2 to TRBJ1-2; 7 nucleotides agree with TRBD1. V trimming: 5 bases; J trimming: 1 base; junction bases outside the gene matches: 16. This CDR3 is built from 18 residues. The germline gives CDR1 SGHTA, CDR2 FQGNSA. The CDR3 spells CASSRQGQSSLVNYGYTF. The CDR3 region has the DNA TGTGCCAGCAGCAGACAGGGTCAAAGTAGTTTAGTTAACTATGGCTACACCTTC.